This entry concerns a single TCR beta chain. No antigen is known for it. This sample was taken from a study of PD-L1 blockade in urothelial cancer. Study overall: Patients started atezolizumab around 2014, 1,200 mg intravenously every 3 weeks. There were a median of around 140,000 T cells in blood samples. General observations from the study: Tumor-associated clones in the blood of durable-benefit patients grew more at 3 weeks.

Indicated time point: pretreatment peripheral blood. A total of 1 to 8 samples per patient were collected pretreatment and on-treatment. The method was immunoSEQ multiplex PCR; TCRdb's version includes in-frame clones alone and lacks a portion of them. Of 40,000 to 60,000 clones listed, less than 85% are singletons. CDR1 is MGHRA and CDR2 is YSYEKL in the germline V gene. V was pared by 1 base and J by 1 base, with 8 bases between. CDR3 length: 15 amino acids. The sequences come from PBMCs, collected around atezolizumab (anti-PD-L1) treatment. This receptor was taken from a man in his 70s with urothelial cancer. This rearrangement joins TRBV4-1 to TRBJ2-1, with D possibly being TRBD2 (5 bases). This CDR3 is CASSQGPGSYNEQFF. DNA for the CDR3: TGCGCCAGCAGCCAAGGTCCGGGATCCTACAATGAGCAGTTCTTC.